Sequencing of this TCR beta chain was carried out in a study of T cell changes during pregnancy in multiple sclerosis. Sequencing was performed with immunoSEQ multiplex PCR; in TCRdb, only in-frame clones are kept and a portion is missing. The data contain 50,000 or so clones, more than 85% of them seen just once; the ten biggest clones take up 5.5% to 7.5%. CDR1 and CDR2 (germline): SGHRS, YFSETQ. V lost 0 bases and J lost 6, with 16 bases in between. The CDR3 totals 15 residues. This TCR came from a female donor with multiple sclerosis, enrolled in a pregnancy study. This material consisted of CD8+ T cells from peripheral blood mononuclear cells, taken in the first trimester of pregnancy. The gene calls are TRBV5-1 and TRBJ2-7; a weak D match, TRBD1 (5 bases). This chain's CDR3 is CASSLGLGPNLEQYF. As DNA, the CDR3 is TGCGCCAGCAGCTTGGGTCTGGGGCCGAATCTCGAGCAGTACTTC.